This T cell receptor (beta chain) was retrieved from a study of circulating and synovial CD4+ cells in juvenile arthritis. General study results and limits: Diversity here was lower than in bulk blood CD4 cells.

Libraries were prepared by immunoSEQ multiplex PCR; TCRdb keeps only in-frame clonotypes and omits some of them. The repertoire holds about 35,000 clones, with about 96% as singletons. Germline CDR1 is SGHRS and CDR2 is YFSETQ. The CDR3 runs to 14 residues. V was clipped by 5 bases and J by 1 base, with 12 bases between them. In regard to this clone: Its antigen is currently unknown.

The material sequenced was CD4+ T cells from blood. This clonotype originated in a human donor with juvenile idiopathic arthritis. The rearrangement joins TRBV5-1 to TRBJ2-5; maybe TRBD2 (6 bases). The CDR3 is CASSSGATQETQYF. DNA for the CDR3: TGCGCCAGCAGTAGCGGAGCTACCCAAGAGACCCAGTACTTC.